The 12 T cell receptor beta chains listed next were all sequenced from one sample in a study of CD8 T cells in ankylosing spondylitis. TCRdb passed the 5' RACE reads through MiXCR, listing each CDR3 protein once. The sample yields fewer than 500,000 distinct CDR3 sequences, roughly 26% seen once. Findings and caveats of the study: Characteristic, it appeared, of ankylosing spondylitis blood was a TCR beta motif of several highly homologous variants.

Their specific antigens are unknown. What was sequenced was blood, either unsorted or a sorted T cell fraction (not recorded which). These receptors originate from a male donor with ankylosing spondylitis.

The genes are TRBV2 and TRBJ1-1, with a weak D call TRBD1 (5 bases). The CDR3 covers 13 residues. The V end lost 4 bases, the J end lost 0 bases, and 6 bases lay between the germline ends. Germline-derived CDR1 and CDR2 are SNHLY and FYNNEI. The CDR3, as DNA: TGTGCCAGCAGTGGGGGGGTGAACACTGAAGCTTTCTTT. Its translation: CASSGGVNTEAFF.

Only a few counts were recorded for this clonotype. This chain uses TRBV20-1 with TRBJ1-4; D uncertain. The germline V and J ends were trimmed by 0 bases and 4 bases, with 12 bases remaining between them. Looked up from germline, CDR1 is DFQATT and CDR2 is SNEGSKA (reference sequence). This CDR3 has 15 residues. The chain's CDR3 is CSARDRIWDNEKLFF. DNA for the CDR3: TGCAGTGCTAGAGATAGGATCTGGGATAATGAAAAACTGTTTTTT.

The chain links TRBV28 to TRBJ2-1; 8 positions agree with TRBD2. This CDR3 is 15 amino acids long. The trim removed 3 bases at V and 6 bases at J, leaving 7 bases unmatched. Germline CDR1 reads MDHEN; CDR2 reads SYDVKM. The CDR3 DNA reads TGTGCCAGCAGTTTTTTTACTAGCGGAGGCAATGAGCAGTTCTTC. Amino acid sequence: CASSFFTSGGNEQFF.

The chain uses TRBV29-1 and TRBJ2-5; 11 bases agree with TRBD2. There are 14 residues in the CDR3. V gave up 1 base and J gave up 4 bases; unmatched junction bases: 2. Germline V gives CDR1 SQVTM, CDR2 ANQGSEA. The CDR3 DNA follows: TGCAGCGTTGAAGCGACTAGCGGGGCAGAGACCCAGTACTTC. Protein product: CSVEATSGAETQYF.

This clonotype showed up just a few times. This rearrangement joins TRBV7-8 to TRBJ1-1; TRBD1 is a possible D gene (5 bases). V dropped 4 bases and J dropped 5 bases, with 20 bases sitting between them. This CDR3 is built from 16 residues. Germline V gene sequence: CDR1 SGHVS, CDR2 FQNEAQ. The CDR3 DNA reads as TGTGCCAGCAGCTACCCCGCTAATCCCGAGGGGACTGAAGCTTTCTTT. It encodes CASSYPANPEGTEAFF.

In its sample, this clonotype was seen a few times. V usage is TRBV12-3 or TRBV12-4 and J usage is TRBJ1-2; 7 bases line up with TRBD1. The CDR3 spans 15 residues. The V gene end was trimmed by 6 bases and the J gene end by 4 bases; junction bases not matched to a gene: 11. The CDR3 reads CASRSTGSPGYGYTF. The DNA for the CDR3 is TGTGCCAGCAGATCGACAGGGAGCCCCGGCTATGGCTACACCTTC.

This clonotype has a handful of counts. V and J are TRBV5-1 and TRBJ2-3; D may be TRBD1 (6 bases). With 4 bases removed from V and 6 bases from J, the gap between germline ends came to 15 bases. Germline V gene data show CDR1 as SGHRS and CDR2 as YFSETQ. The CDR3 is 14 residues long. CDR3 sequence: CASSQGTKGDTQYF. The DNA for the CDR3 is TGCGCCAGCAGCCAGGGGACAAAAGGGGATACGCAGTATTTT.

A few counts support this clonotype. The rearrangement links TRBV20-1 to TRBJ2-2; TRBD2 matches 11 bases. V was clipped by 3 bases and J by 6 bases; unmatched bases: 3. Germline loops: CDR1 DFQATT, CDR2 SNEGSKA (reference sequence). The CDR3 extends over 14 amino acids. Here the CDR3 DNA reads TGCAGTGCTAGGAGTAGCGGGAGGGCCGGGGAGCTGTTTTTT. Amino acid sequence: CSARSSGRAGELFF.

V and J are TRBV7-2 and TRBJ1-4; D ambiguous. The CDR3 sequence is 15 residues long. In germline, CDR1 is SGHTA, CDR2 FQGNSA. V was pared by 4 bases and J by 5 bases, with 14 bases between. The CDR3 coding sequence is TGTGCCAGCAGCTGGATCCCAGGAGGGAATGAAAAACTGTTTTTT. Translated, it gives CASSWIPGGNEKLFF.

The chain uses TRBV20-1 and TRBJ1-5, with D perhaps TRBD1 (6 bases). Germline V gives CDR1 DFQATT, CDR2 SNEGSKA (reference sequence). CDR3 length: 13 residues. V lost 5 bases to trimming and J lost 7 bases, with 15 bases between them. DNA for the CDR3: TGCAGTGCTCGCGATCAGGGGCCCCAGCCCCAGCATTTT. Translating gives CSARDQGPQPQHF.

The chain joins TRBV28 to TRBJ2-7, with D possibly called TRBD1 or TRBD2 (6 bases each). There are 15 residues in the CDR3. The germline V and J ends were trimmed by 7 bases and 1 base, with 17 bases remaining between them. Germline V gives CDR1 MDHEN, CDR2 SYDVKM. The chain's CDR3 is CASTRGLTASYEQYF. In DNA form, the CDR3 reads TGTGCCAGCACCCGGGGGCTCACCGCTTCCTACGAGCAGTACTTC.

There are a few counts of this clonotype. The chain employs TRBV20-1 and TRBJ2-5, with D uncertain. Trimming stripped 0 bases from V and 5 bases from J, with 10 bases between. Looked up from germline, CDR1 is DFQATT and CDR2 is SNEGSKA (reference sequence). The CDR3 is 13 amino acids. CDR3 sequence reads: CSARDADTETQYF. Written as DNA, the CDR3 is TGCAGTGCTAGAGATGCGGATACGGAGACCCAGTACTTC.